Listed here are 19 T cell receptor beta chains from one sample, sequenced in a study of PD-1 blockade in classical Hodgkin lymphoma. Method: immunoSEQ multiplex PCR; TCRdb's copy keeps in-frame clones and lacks some. Here the sample spans 14,000 to 15,000 clones, approximately 90% being singletons. Time point in this sample: newly diagnosed, previously untreated cHL patient sample. Isolation of CD8+ T cells from thawed PBMCs used magnetic negative selection. Sequencing was performed on CD8+ T cells from blood. Every receptor here comes from a human donor with classical Hodgkin lymphoma.

The genes are TRBV4-1 and TRBJ2-5; TRBD1 matches at 8 bases. The germline V gene encodes CDR1 MGHRA and CDR2 YSYEKL. Trimming at V came to 2 bases and at J to 3 bases, leaving 8 bases not matched to a gene. This CDR3 spans 16 amino acids. CDR3 amino acids: CASSQPGTGPEETQYF. The CDR3 DNA follows: TGCGCCAGCAGCCAACCCGGGACAGGACCCGAAGAGACCCAGTACTTC.

J is TRBJ2-5 and V is TRBV7-6; no clear D. Between the trimmed V and J ends, which lost 3 bases and 4 bases, there was a span of 9 bases. Germline assignment: CDR1 SGHVS and CDR2 FNYEAQ. This CDR3 region has 13 residues. The CDR3 reads CASSLDLIETQYF. The DNA for the CDR3 is TGTGCCAGCAGCTTGGACCTTATAGAGACCCAGTACTTC.

V gene TRBV5-1 combines with J gene TRBJ2-1, with TRBD2 matching over 9 bases. Trimming took 1 base from V and 0 from J; bases not matched to a gene: 11. This CDR3 contains 19 residues. Per germline, CDR1 SGHRS and CDR2 YFSETQ. The CDR3 region is CASSLISGSSVPSYNEQFF. In DNA form, the CDR3 reads TGCGCCAGCAGCTTGATTAGCGGGAGCTCCGTTCCCTCCTACAATGAGCAGTTCTTC.

The chain is built from TRBV9 and TRBJ1-2, with a possible D match to TRBD1 (6 bases). From germline, CDR1 is SGDLS and CDR2 YYNGEE. This CDR3 region has 14 residues. V was pared by 0 bases and J by 6 bases, with 12 bases between. The CDR3 DNA is TGTGCCAGCAGCGTAGGGACAGCAAGGGATGGCTACACCTTC. Its translation is CASSVGTARDGYTF.

The chain carries TRBV11-3 and TRBJ2-3, with TRBD2 matching 7 bases. J lost 2 bases, V lost 2 bases, and 7 bases had no gene match. Germline values: CDR1 SGHNT, CDR2 YENEEA. The CDR3 runs to 16 residues. CDR3 amino acids: CASSLYGREFTDTQYF. DNA for the CDR3: TGTGCCAGCAGCTTATACGGGCGGGAGTTCACAGATACGCAGTATTTT.

The chain combines TRBV7-8 with TRBJ1-1, with a possible D match to TRBD1 (5 bases). The ends were cut back, 1 base at V and 9 bases at J, with 9 bases in the middle. Germline V gene sequence: CDR1 SGHVS, CDR2 FQNEAQ. The CDR3 length is 12 residues. The CDR3 sequence is CASSLGRAKAFF. The CDR3 nucleotides are TGTGCCAGCAGCTTAGGCAGGGCTAAAGCTTTCTTT.

This clone was seen more than once but under ten times. V usage is TRBV14 and J usage is TRBJ2-1; maybe TRBD2 (6 bases). The CDR3 loop spans 17 amino acids. V lost 1 base and J lost 4, with 17 bases in between. Per the germline V gene, CDR1 is SGHDN and CDR2 is FVKESK. The CDR3 here is CASSQGLWTIGYNEQFF. CDR3 sequence (DNA): TGTGCCAGCAGCCAAGGTCTGTGGACTATCGGATACAATGAGCAGTTCTTC.

The V gene is TRBV19, the J gene TRBJ1-2; maybe TRBD1 (5 bases). The CDR3 is 13 residues long. V was clipped by 5 bases and J by 7 bases, with 14 bases between them. Germline V gene sequence: CDR1 LNHDA, CDR2 SQIVND (reference sequence). The CDR3 sequence is CASSPPPGTGYTF. In DNA form, the CDR3 reads TGTGCCAGTAGTCCTCCGCCAGGGACTGGCTACACCTTC.

This clone was seen just once. The chain employs TRBV27 and TRBJ2-1; 14 bases agree with TRBD2. CDR1 is MNHEY and CDR2 is SMNVEV in the germline V gene (reference sequence). The CDR3 covers 18 residues. V trimming: 6 bases; J trimming: 2 bases; junction bases outside the gene matches: 9. CDR3 sequence (DNA): TGTGCCAGCAGCCCGACTAGCGGGAGGGGTCCCCCCTACAATGAGCAGTTCTTC. Its translation: CASSPTSGRGPPYNEQFF.

The J gene is TRBJ2-3, the V gene TRBV2; 9 positions match TRBD1. Germline values: CDR1 SNHLY, CDR2 FYNNEI. Unmatched junction bases numbered 12, after V lost 8 bases and J lost 6 bases. The CDR3 covers 15 residues. The CDR3 nucleotides are TGTGCCAGCTTCGCCGGGACAGGGCCCCCCGATACGCAGTATTTT. Translated, it gives CASFAGTGPPDTQYF.

The V gene is TRBV7-9, the J gene TRBJ1-1; D is ambiguous. V gave up 5 bases and J gave up 1 base, with 2 bases separating them. CDR1 is SEHNR and CDR2 is FQNEAQ in the germline V gene (reference sequence). There are 11 residues in the CDR3. The CDR3 sequence is CASSRNTEAFF. The CDR3 DNA reads TGTGCCAGCAGCCGGAACACTGAAGCTTTCTTT.

This clone was detected once. V usage is TRBV2 and J usage is TRBJ2-7; 7 nucleotides line up with TRBD1. Trimming at V came to 4 bases and at J to 5 bases, leaving 8 bases not matched to a gene. The germline V gene encodes CDR1 SNHLY and CDR2 FYNNEI. This CDR3 region has 14 residues. CDR3 in DNA: TGTGCCAGCAGTGCTGGAGACAGGGACCACGAGCAGTACGTC. It translates to CASSAGDRDHEQYV.

This chain connects TRBV7-8 to TRBJ1-1; D possibly corresponds to TRBD1 (5 bases). The CDR3 contains 15 residues. Germline V lookup: CDR1 SGHVS, CDR2 FQNEAQ. The V end lost 5 bases, the J end lost 6 bases, and 19 bases lay between the germline ends. The CDR3 DNA follows: TGTGCCAGCAGCCGGGTAGGAGGGGCGATTCCTGAAGCTTTCTTT. It translates to CASSRVGGAIPEAFF.

This clone has only a few counts. The chain carries TRBV2 and TRBJ1-1, with D possibly matching TRBD1 (5 bases). V lost 6 bases and J 2 bases, leaving 10 bases between the germline ends. From germline, CDR1 is SNHLY and CDR2 FYNNEI. The length of the CDR3 is 13 residues. The CDR3 spells CASRAGFNTEAFF. CDR3 in DNA: TGTGCCAGCAGAGCAGGGTTTAACACTGAAGCTTTCTTT.

CDR3 DNA sequence: TGTGCCAGCAGTGCCCGTCGGGGTTTCCTTTTGAACACTGAAGCTTTCTTT. This translates into CASSARRGFLLNTEAFF. The chain recombines TRBV6-1 with TRBJ1-1; D is ambiguous. Trimming took 4 bases from V and 0 from J, leaving 18 bases between them. The CDR3 is 17 amino acids. Germline V gives CDR1 MNHNS, CDR2 SASEGT.

V usage is TRBV7-3 and J usage is TRBJ2-2; D not certain. This CDR3 has 13 residues. Looked up from germline, CDR1 is SGHTA and CDR2 is FQGTGA. Trimming shortened V by 2 bases and J by 6 bases, and 7 bases separated the two germline ends. Here the CDR3 reads CASSLGGAGELFF. CDR3 in DNA: TGTGCCAGCAGCTTAGGTGGGGCCGGGGAGCTGTTTTTT.

The chain recombines TRBV5-6 with TRBJ1-1; D possibly corresponds to TRBD1 (5 bases). Per germline, CDR1 SGHDT and CDR2 YYEEEE. This CDR3 contains 19 residues. Between the trimmed V and J ends, which lost 2 bases and 5 bases, there was a span of 28 bases. The CDR3 sequence is CASSLIGIIRGLEGTEAFF. The CDR3 nucleotides are TGTGCCAGCAGCTTAATAGGTATTATTCGGGGCTTGGAGGGGACTGAAGCTTTCTTT.

The rearrangement links TRBV5-1 to TRBJ2-1; D gene unclear. The germline CDR1 and CDR2 sequences are SGHRS and YFSETQ. Trimming removed 3 bases from V and 3 bases from J, with 13 bases in between. CDR3 length equals 15 residues. CDR3 amino acids: CASSSIDGGYNEQFF. CDR3 bases: TGCGCCAGCAGCTCTATCGACGGCGGCTACAATGAGCAGTTCTTC.

The rearrangement uses TRBV15 and TRBJ2-2, with 10 bases lining up with TRBD2. Germline CDR1 and CDR2: LNHNV and YYDKDF (reference sequence). The CDR3 extends over 15 amino acids. The V and J ends lost 4 bases and 6 bases, in that order; junction bases with no gene match: 5. CDR3 nucleotide sequence: TGTGCCACCAGCATAAAGCGGGAGGGCCCCGGGGAGCTGTTTTTT. Amino acids: CATSIKREGPGELFF.